The clone carrying this TCR beta chain was recorded at least ten times. These data originate in a study of OX40 agonist ivuxolimab in advanced cancers. Trimming removed 7 bases from V and 4 bases from J, with 19 bases in between. The germline gives CDR1 LNHDA, CDR2 SQIVND (reference sequence). CDR3 length equals 15 residues. This table comes from immunoSEQ multiplex PCR, and its TCRdb copy is limited to in-frame clones, with some not included. The repertoire has around 60,000 clones, 65% to 90% of them found once; the top ten carry 2% to 3%. This sequence originates from an adult with an advanced solid tumor such as melanoma, head and neck, liver or kidney cancer. The sequencing used CD4+ or CD8+ T cells sorted from blood, collected in a trial of the OX40 agonist ivuxolimab. The chain joins TRBV19 to TRBJ2-5; D possibly uses TRBD1 or TRBD2 (6 bases each). Here the CDR3 DNA reads TGTGCCAGTAAAGTAGGGGGGCAGGGTGGAGAGACCCAGTACTTC. Amino acids: CASKVGGQGGETQYF.